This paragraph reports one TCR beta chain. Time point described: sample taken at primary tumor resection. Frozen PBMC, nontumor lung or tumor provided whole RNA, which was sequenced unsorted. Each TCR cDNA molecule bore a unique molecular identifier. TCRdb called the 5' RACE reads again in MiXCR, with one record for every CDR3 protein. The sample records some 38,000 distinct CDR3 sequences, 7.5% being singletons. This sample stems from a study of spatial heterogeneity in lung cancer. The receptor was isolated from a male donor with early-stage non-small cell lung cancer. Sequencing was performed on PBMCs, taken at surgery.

CDR3 residues: CSAIKTRTQNIQYF. In DNA, the CDR3 is TGCAGTGCGATTAAGACAAGAACACAGAACATTCAGTACTTC. The genes are TRBV20-1 and TRBJ2-4; D remains unclear. Trimming shortened V by 6 bases and J by 7 bases, and 19 bases separated the two germline ends. The CDR3 loop spans 14 amino acids. Germline V gene sequence: CDR1 DFQATT, CDR2 SNEGSKA (reference sequence).